What follows describes a single T cell receptor beta chain. How the authors handled the data: Filtering differed, since immunoSEQ gave only junction sequences and no quality scores. Libraries were prepared by immunoSEQ multiplex PCR; TCRdb keeps only in-frame clonotypes and omits some of them. V, J and clone size are taken as reported in that table, and D and trimming were inferred from the DNA itself. The data show around 2.5 million clones, 80% to 95% seen once. The data were obtained in a study of shared clonotypes between healthy human individuals. The CDR3 has 13 residues. The V gene's germline CDR1 is SGHRS and CDR2 YFSETQ. The J segment lost 6 bases and the V segment lost 3 bases, leaving 4 bases of the junction unmatched.

Material: naive CD4+ T cells from PBMCs. Subset indicated: CD45RA+ positively selected. This sequence was found in a young man in good health. Some clones in this sample may be carry-over from other donors' samples. This sequence joins TRBV5-1 and TRBJ2-3; TRBD2 matches at 7 bases. The CDR3 nucleotides are TGCGCCAGCAGCTGGAGCGGGATGGATACGCAGTATTTT. It codes for CASSWSGMDTQYF.